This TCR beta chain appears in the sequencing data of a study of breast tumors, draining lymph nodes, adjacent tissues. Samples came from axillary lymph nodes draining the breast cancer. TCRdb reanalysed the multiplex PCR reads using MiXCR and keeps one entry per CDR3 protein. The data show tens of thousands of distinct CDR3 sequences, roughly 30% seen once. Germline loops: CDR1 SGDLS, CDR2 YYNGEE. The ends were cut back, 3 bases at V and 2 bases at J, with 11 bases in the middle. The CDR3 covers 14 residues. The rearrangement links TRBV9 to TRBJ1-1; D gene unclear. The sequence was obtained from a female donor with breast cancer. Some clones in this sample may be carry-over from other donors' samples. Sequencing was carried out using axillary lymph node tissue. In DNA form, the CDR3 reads TGTGCCAGCAGCGCGGCCCTTTCTAACACTGAAGCTTTCTTT. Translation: CASSAALSNTEAFF.